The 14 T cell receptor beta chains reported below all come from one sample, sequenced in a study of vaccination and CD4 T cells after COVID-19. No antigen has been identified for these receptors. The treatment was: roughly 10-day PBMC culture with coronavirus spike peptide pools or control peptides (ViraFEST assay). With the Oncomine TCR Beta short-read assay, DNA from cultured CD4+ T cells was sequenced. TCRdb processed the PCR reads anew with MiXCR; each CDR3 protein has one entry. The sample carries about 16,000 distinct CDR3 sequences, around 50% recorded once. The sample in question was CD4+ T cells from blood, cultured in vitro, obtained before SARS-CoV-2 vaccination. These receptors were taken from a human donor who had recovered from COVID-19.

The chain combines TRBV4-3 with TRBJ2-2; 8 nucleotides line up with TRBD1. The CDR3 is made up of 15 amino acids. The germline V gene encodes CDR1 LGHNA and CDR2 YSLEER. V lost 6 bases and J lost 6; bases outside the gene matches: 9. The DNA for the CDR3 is TGCGCCAGCAGTCCCCAACAGGGGGATCCCGGGGAGCTGTTTTTT. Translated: CASSPQQGDPGELFF.

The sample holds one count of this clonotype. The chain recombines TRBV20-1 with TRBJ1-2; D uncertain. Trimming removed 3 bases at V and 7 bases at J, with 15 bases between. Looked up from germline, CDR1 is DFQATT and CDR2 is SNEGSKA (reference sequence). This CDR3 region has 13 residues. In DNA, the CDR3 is TGCAGTGCTAGTCTAGGCGCGATGGGTGGCTACACCTTC. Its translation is CSASLGAMGGYTF.

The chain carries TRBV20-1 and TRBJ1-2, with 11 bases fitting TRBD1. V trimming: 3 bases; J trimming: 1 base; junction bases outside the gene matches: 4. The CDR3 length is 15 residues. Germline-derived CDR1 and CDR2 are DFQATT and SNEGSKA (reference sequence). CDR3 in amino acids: CSARGTGGFNYGYTF. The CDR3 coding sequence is TGCAGTGCTAGGGGGACAGGGGGATTTAACTATGGCTACACCTTC.

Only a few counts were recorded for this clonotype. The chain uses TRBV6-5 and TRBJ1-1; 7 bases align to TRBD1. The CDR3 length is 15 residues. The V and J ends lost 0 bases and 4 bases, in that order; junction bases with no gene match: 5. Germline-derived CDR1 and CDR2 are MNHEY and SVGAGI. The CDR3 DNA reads TGTGCCAGCAGTTACTCGAGGGGGCAAGGCACTGAAGCTTTCTTT. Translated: CASSYSRGQGTEAFF.

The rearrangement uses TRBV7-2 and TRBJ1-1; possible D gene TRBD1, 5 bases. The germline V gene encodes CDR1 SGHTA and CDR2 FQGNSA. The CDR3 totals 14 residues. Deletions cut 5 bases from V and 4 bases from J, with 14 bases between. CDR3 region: CASSLREGTTEAFF. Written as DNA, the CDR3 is TGTGCCAGCAGCCTAAGGGAGGGGACCACTGAAGCTTTCTTT.

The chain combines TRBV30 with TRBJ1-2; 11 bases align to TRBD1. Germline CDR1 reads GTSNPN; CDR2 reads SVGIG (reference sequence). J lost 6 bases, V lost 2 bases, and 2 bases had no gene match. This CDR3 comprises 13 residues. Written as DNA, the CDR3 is TGTGCCTGGAGTCAGGACAGGGGGCATGGCTACACCTTC. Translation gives CAWSQDRGHGYTF.

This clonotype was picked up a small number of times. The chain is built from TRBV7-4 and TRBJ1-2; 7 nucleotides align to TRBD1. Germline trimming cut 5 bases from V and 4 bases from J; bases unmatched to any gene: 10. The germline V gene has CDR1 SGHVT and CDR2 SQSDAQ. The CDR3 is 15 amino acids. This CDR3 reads CASSAHRGRGYGYTF. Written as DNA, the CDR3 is TGTGCCAGCAGCGCTCACAGGGGCCGTGGCTATGGCTACACCTTC.

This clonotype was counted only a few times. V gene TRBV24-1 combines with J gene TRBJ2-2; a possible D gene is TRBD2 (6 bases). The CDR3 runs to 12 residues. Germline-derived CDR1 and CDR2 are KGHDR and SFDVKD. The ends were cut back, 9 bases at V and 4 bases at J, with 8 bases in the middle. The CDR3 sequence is CATRGLTGELFF. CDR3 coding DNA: TGTGCCACCCGGGGACTCACCGGGGAGCTGTTTTTT.

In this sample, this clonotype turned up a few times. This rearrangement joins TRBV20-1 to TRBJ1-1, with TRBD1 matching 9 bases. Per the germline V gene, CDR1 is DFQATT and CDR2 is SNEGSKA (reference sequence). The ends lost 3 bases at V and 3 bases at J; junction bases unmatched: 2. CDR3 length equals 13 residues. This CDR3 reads CSARTGGDTEAFF. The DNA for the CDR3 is TGCAGTGCTAGGACAGGGGGTGACACTGAAGCTTTCTTT.

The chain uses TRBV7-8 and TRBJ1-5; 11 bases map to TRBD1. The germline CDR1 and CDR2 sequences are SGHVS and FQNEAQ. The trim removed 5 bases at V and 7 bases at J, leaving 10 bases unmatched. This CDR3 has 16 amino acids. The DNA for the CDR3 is TGTGCCAGCAGCCGGGGGTGGGACAGGGGGGACCAGCCCCAGCATTTT. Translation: CASSRGWDRGDQPQHF.

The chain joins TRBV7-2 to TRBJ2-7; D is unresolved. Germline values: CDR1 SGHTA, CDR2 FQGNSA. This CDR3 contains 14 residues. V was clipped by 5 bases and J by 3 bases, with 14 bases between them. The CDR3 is CASSNSPLIYEQYF. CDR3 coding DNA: TGTGCCAGCAGCAACAGTCCCCTAATCTACGAGCAGTACTTC. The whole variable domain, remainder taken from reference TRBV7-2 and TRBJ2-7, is GAGVSQSPSNKVTEKGKDVELRCDPISGHTALYWYRQSLGQGLEFLIYFQGNSAPDKSGLPSDRFSAERTGGSVSTLTIQRTQQEDSAVYLCASSNSPLIYEQYFGPGTRLTVT.

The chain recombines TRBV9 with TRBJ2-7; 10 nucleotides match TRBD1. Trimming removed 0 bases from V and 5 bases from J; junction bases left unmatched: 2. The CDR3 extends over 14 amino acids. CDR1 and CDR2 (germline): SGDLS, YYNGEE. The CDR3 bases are TGTGCCAGCAGCGTAGGACAGGGGGCACACGAGCAGTACTTC. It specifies CASSVGQGAHEQYF. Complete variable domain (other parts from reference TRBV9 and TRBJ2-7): DSGVTQTPKHLITATGQRVTLRCSPRSGDLSVYWYQQSLDQGLQFLIQYYNGEERAKGNILERFSAQQFPDLHSELNLSSLELGDSALYFCASSVGQGAHEQYFGPGTRLTVT.

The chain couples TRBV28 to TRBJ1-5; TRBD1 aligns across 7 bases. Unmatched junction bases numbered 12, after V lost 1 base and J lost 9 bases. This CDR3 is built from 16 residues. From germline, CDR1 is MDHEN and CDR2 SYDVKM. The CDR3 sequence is CASSLSDRDLRGPQHF. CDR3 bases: TGTGCCAGCAGTTTATCCGACAGGGACCTTCGAGGGCCCCAGCATTTT.

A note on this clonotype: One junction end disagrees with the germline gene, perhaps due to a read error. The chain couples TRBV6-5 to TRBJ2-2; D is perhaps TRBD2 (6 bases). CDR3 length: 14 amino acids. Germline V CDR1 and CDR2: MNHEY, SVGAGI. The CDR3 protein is CASSYSLGSGQLFF. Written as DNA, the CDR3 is TGTGCCAGCAGTTACTCCCTTGGGAGCGGGCAGCTGTTTTTT.